Shown below are 5 T cell receptor beta chains from a single sample sequenced in a study of Tregs in tolerant kidney transplant recipients. Clones were read by immunoSEQ multiplex PCR, and TCRdb kept only the in-frame ones, dropping some. The table includes more than 75,000 clones, approximately 93% detected once. The sequencing here drew on CD4+ T cells from blood, taken before the transplant. The source is a human donor who received a combined kidney and bone marrow transplant.

This chain connects TRBV11-2 to TRBJ2-3; 9 bases are shared with TRBD2. CDR1 is SGHAT, CDR2 FQNNGV, per germline. The CDR3 extends over 15 amino acids. V shed 4 bases, J shed 3 bases, and the junction held 5 bases outside the gene matches. The CDR3: CASSSPSGVTDTQYF. Here the CDR3 DNA reads TGTGCCAGCAGCTCCCCTAGCGGGGTGACAGATACGCAGTATTTT.

The sample holds one count of this clone. For the CDR3, the DNA is TGTGCCAGCAGCTCCTATAGCTCGGAGACCCAGTACTTC. It encodes CASSSYSSETQYF. The chain recombines TRBV7-7 with TRBJ2-5, with D hard to call. The CDR3 is 13 residues long. CDR1 SSHAT and CDR2 FNYEAQ come from the germline V gene (reference sequence). Between the trimmed V and J ends, which lost 4 bases and 5 bases, there was a span of 11 bases.

J is TRBJ1-4 and V is TRBV7-9, with 7 positions matching TRBD1. With V trimmed by 5 bases and J by 0 bases, 12 bases remained unmatched. Germline V gene lookup returns CDR1 SEHNR and CDR2 FQNEAQ (reference sequence). The CDR3 consists of 18 residues. This CDR3 reads CASSPRPGQRPTNEKLFF. DNA for the CDR3: TGTGCCAGCAGCCCGAGGCCGGGACAGAGACCAACTAATGAAAAACTGTTTTTT.

The chain couples TRBV7-2 to TRBJ2-1; 10 bases line up with TRBD2. Trimming at V came to 2 bases and at J to 2 bases, leaving 6 bases not matched to a gene. This CDR3 spans 17 amino acids. Germline assignment: CDR1 SGHTA and CDR2 FQGNSA. The CDR3 sequence is CASSLLAGVPPYNEQFF. CDR3 DNA: TGTGCCAGCAGCTTACTAGCGGGAGTCCCCCCCTACAATGAGCAGTTCTTC.

The DNA of the CDR3 is TGTGCCAGTAGTTTGACCGGGACTCAGATCTACGAGCAGTACTTC. This translates into CASSLTGTQIYEQYF. The rearrangement uses TRBV19 and TRBJ2-7; D perhaps matches TRBD2 (6 bases). This CDR3 has 15 amino acids. The germline CDR1 and CDR2 sequences are LNHDA and SQIVND (reference sequence). V was cut by 5 bases and J by 3 bases, with 17 bases left in between.